The 21 T cell receptor beta chains given below trace back to one sample, sequenced in a study of CD8 T cells in Susac syndrome (dated by TCRdb to the late 2010s). The protocol used for the library was the immunoSEQ multiplex PCR assay. RNA was extracted using the RNeasy kit, and roughly 0.45 to 1 microgram was reverse transcribed with random hexamers. TCRdb reprocessing: public reads trimmed at Q25 with fastp, clones called with MiXCR, in-frame beta chains kept. Each entry merges the rows of one CDR3 protein and shows their most common DNA and genes. This sample comprises around 300,000 distinct CDR3 sequences, just over 90% of them detected only once. The leading ten clones occupy 0.06% to 0.075% of the sample. Sequencing was done on a sample of CD4+ T cells from PBMCs. The receptors originated from a human donor with multiple sclerosis.

The J gene is TRBJ2-1, the V gene TRBV24-1; TRBD1 agrees at 10 bases. The ends lost 3 bases at V and 9 bases at J; junction bases unmatched: 13. From germline, CDR1 is KGHDR and CDR2 SFDVKD. The CDR3 contains 17 residues. CDR3 amino acids: CATSDLSGTGVDTEQFF. CDR3 nucleotide sequence: TGTGCCACCAGTGATCTATCCGGGACAGGGGTGGATACTGAGCAGTTCTTC.

The chain combines TRBV4-1 with TRBJ1-1; D gene ambiguous. Germline CDR1 reads MGHRA; CDR2 reads YSYEKL. Trimming stripped 0 bases from V and 2 bases from J, with 13 bases between. The CDR3 is made up of 16 amino acids. CDR3 DNA: TGCGCCAGCAGCCAAGAGGAAGGAGGCCCAAACACTGAAGCTTTCTTT. Translated, it gives CASSQEEGGPNTEAFF.

V and J are TRBV5-6 and TRBJ1-1; D is unclear. Germline V lookup: CDR1 SGHDT, CDR2 YYEEEE. The CDR3 totals 15 residues. Trimming cost V 1 base and J 4 bases, with 14 bases left between them. The CDR3 is CASSLYGLLGTEAFF. In nucleotides, the CDR3 is TGTGCCAGCAGCTTGTACGGACTCTTGGGCACTGAAGCTTTCTTT.

V usage is TRBV12-3 or TRBV12-4 and J usage is TRBJ1-1; TRBD1 agrees at 7 bases. With 5 bases clipped from V and 3 bases from J, the junction kept 9 bases outside the gene matches. This CDR3 has 15 residues. This chain's CDR3 is CASSPLTGSYTEAFF. Written as DNA, the CDR3 is TGTGCCAGCAGTCCCTTGACAGGGTCGTACACTGAAGCTTTCTTT.

The V and J genes are TRBV20-1 and TRBJ1-6; no clear D. CDR3 length: 14 residues. Per germline, CDR1 DFQATT and CDR2 SNEGSKA (reference sequence). V was clipped by 3 bases and J by 7 bases, with 13 bases between them. CDR3 DNA sequence: TGCAGTGCTAGTGCGGTCCTACGGAATTCACCCCTCCACTTT. This codes for CSASAVLRNSPLHF.

Worth noting for this clonotype: Mismatch with germline at one junction end may stem from a read error. The chain has TRBV20-1 and TRBJ1-1; 7 positions match TRBD1. Germline V gene data show CDR1 as DFQATT and CDR2 as SNEGSKA (reference sequence). CDR3 length: 15 residues. CDR3 in amino acids: CSVRQGRRGHTEAFF. The CDR3 nucleotides are TGCAGTGTTAGACAGGGCCGACGGGGCCACACTGAAGCTTTCTTT.

The chain links TRBV20-1 to TRBJ2-5; possible D gene TRBD2, 6 bases. Germline V lookup: CDR1 DFQATT, CDR2 SNEGSKA (reference sequence). Trimming removed 1 base at V and 4 bases at J, with 19 bases between. This CDR3 is built from 16 residues. The CDR3 is CSARGGVGPKGETQYF. The CDR3 DNA is TGCAGTGCTAGAGGGGGGGTAGGGCCGAAGGGAGAGACCCAGTACTTC.

The V and J genes are TRBV7-8 and TRBJ2-3, with 14 bases fitting TRBD2. V lost 5 bases and J lost 4; bases outside the gene matches: 14. This CDR3 is built from 19 residues. The germline CDR1 and CDR2 sequences are SGHVS and FQNEAQ. The CDR3 reads CASSPNQHGTSGSADTQYF. The DNA of the CDR3 is TGTGCCAGCAGCCCGAACCAACATGGGACTAGCGGGAGTGCAGATACGCAGTATTTT.

This sequence joins TRBV19 and TRBJ1-5; TRBD1 matches at 8 bases. Germline V gene lookup returns CDR1 LNHDA and CDR2 SQIVND (reference sequence). The CDR3 runs 15 residues. V shed 10 bases and J 9 bases; nucleotides not matched to a gene: 17. The CDR3, as DNA: TGTGCCACCTCACAGGACAGGGTGGGTGTTGGGCCCCAGCATTTT. Its translation is CATSQDRVGVGPQHF.

The CDR3 nucleotides are TGCGCCAGCAGCTTTGCCGGGGACTGGGGCTACGAGCAGTACTTC. Translation gives CASSFAGDWGYEQYF. The chain uses TRBV5-1 and TRBJ2-7; tentatively, D is TRBD2 (6 bases). There are 15 residues in the CDR3. Germline V gene data show CDR1 as SGHRS and CDR2 as YFSETQ. Trimming removed 2 bases at V and 3 bases at J, with 15 bases between.

This rearrangement joins TRBV7-3 to TRBJ2-7; D remains ambiguous. V gave up 4 bases and J gave up 6 bases, with 13 bases separating them. Germline V gives CDR1 SGHTA, CDR2 FQGTGA. The CDR3 is 13 amino acids. CDR3 residues: CASSSTPVGEQYF. The CDR3, as DNA: TGTGCCAGCAGCTCCACCCCGGTGGGCGAGCAGTACTTC.

The J gene is TRBJ1-5, the V gene TRBV19, with D unresolved. The germline CDR1 and CDR2 sequences are LNHDA and SQIVND (reference sequence). The V gene lost 9 bases and the J gene lost 4 bases, with 16 bases spanning the gap. The CDR3 sequence is 14 residues long. The CDR3 loop is CASCPWTGNQPQHF. The CDR3 nucleotides are TGTGCCAGCTGCCCTTGGACGGGAAATCAGCCCCAGCATTTT.

The rearrangement links TRBV20-1 to TRBJ2-7, with D possibly being TRBD1 (6 bases). This CDR3 contains 12 residues. From germline, CDR1 is DFQATT and CDR2 SNEGSKA (reference sequence). Trimming left V 5 bases short and J 3 bases short, with 11 bases between. The CDR3 reads CSAPDSGYEQYF. CDR3 coding DNA: TGCAGTGCTCCGGACAGCGGCTACGAGCAGTACTTC.

The CDR3 loop reads CASSLGGGRDSYEQYF. CDR3 coding DNA: TGTGCCAGCAGCTTGGGGGGGGGAAGGGATTCCTACGAGCAGTACTTC. The V gene is TRBV7-6, the J gene TRBJ2-7; 7 bases match TRBD2. The CDR3 is made up of 16 amino acids. From germline, CDR1 is SGHVS and CDR2 FNYEAQ. J lost 1 base, V lost 3 bases, and 9 bases had no gene match.

This chain connects TRBV11-2 to TRBJ2-7; no clear D. V lost 2 bases and J 3 bases, leaving 14 bases between the germline ends. This CDR3 is built from 15 residues. Germline lookup yields CDR1 SGHAT and CDR2 FQNNGV. The DNA for the CDR3 is TGTGCCAGCAGCTTACTTCTCGGACCTTTCTACGAGCAGTACTTC. It encodes CASSLLLGPFYEQYF.

This chain uses TRBV6-5 with TRBJ2-1; 8 bases line up with TRBD2. Looked up from germline, CDR1 is MNHEY and CDR2 is SVGAGI. The CDR3 covers 13 residues. V was clipped by 6 bases and J by 8 bases; unmatched bases: 6. The CDR3 DNA sequence: TGTGCCAGCAGAAGCGGGAGTATATATGAGCAGTTCTTC. Its translation is CASRSGSIYEQFF.

The rearrangement links TRBV11-1 to TRBJ1-3; a weak D match, TRBD1 (6 bases). Trimming pared 5 bases from V and 4 bases from J, leaving 33 bases between. Germline CDR1 is SGHAT and CDR2 is FQDESV (reference sequence). The CDR3 is 21 amino acids. The DNA of the CDR3 is TGTGCCAGCAGCGATAACAGGGCTCTCCTGCGGACGGGGGGTTTCGGAAACACCATATATTTT. It encodes CASSDNRALLRTGGFGNTIYF.

This rearrangement joins TRBV7-3 to TRBJ2-3; 8 bases agree with TRBD2. From germline, CDR1 is SGHTA and CDR2 FQGTGA. This CDR3 region has 16 residues. Germline trimming cut 6 bases from V and 3 bases from J; bases unmatched to any gene: 11. This chain's CDR3 is CASRPSGSPGTDTQYF. The CDR3 nucleotides read TGTGCCAGCAGACCGAGCGGGAGCCCGGGGACAGATACGCAGTATTTT.

The chain combines TRBV20-1 with TRBJ2-7; 16 bases line up with TRBD2. Trimming removed 4 bases from V and 6 bases from J; junction bases left unmatched: 3. Germline CDR1 DFQATT, CDR2 SNEGSKA (reference sequence). CDR3 length equals 14 residues. CDR3 amino acids: CSAKGTSGRGEQYF. CDR3 coding DNA: TGCAGTGCTAAAGGGACTAGCGGGAGGGGCGAGCAGTACTTC.

The chain employs TRBV7-6 and TRBJ2-3; the match to TRBD1 covers 9 bases. This CDR3 has 14 amino acids. The ends lost 0 bases at V and 6 bases at J; junction bases unmatched: 1. The germline V gene has CDR1 SGHVS and CDR2 FNYEAQ. As DNA, the CDR3 is TGTGCCAGCAGCTTAGCCGGACAGGGGGATACGCAGTATTTT. This codes for CASSLAGQGDTQYF.

The rearrangement joins TRBV12-3 or TRBV12-4 to TRBJ1-4, with D perhaps TRBD1 (5 bases). The V and J ends lost 5 bases and 5 bases respectively, with 12 bases between them. The CDR3 has 14 amino acids. CDR3 DNA: TGTGCCAGCAGTCAACAGGTCCCAAATGAAAAACTGTTTTTT. Amino acid sequence: CASSQQVPNEKLFF.